This T cell receptor (beta chain) was identified during a study of shared clonotypes between healthy human individuals. Across the whole study: CD4 naive and CD4 memory each took three plates per donor, while CD8 naive took two and CD8 memory one.

Recent vaccinations or acute infections were absent in the healthy HIV-negative adult donors. TCRdb's copy holds only in-frame clones and misses some; the assay was immunoSEQ multiplex PCR. The repertoire holds some 2.4 million clones, with more than 85% as singletons. What was sequenced was naive CD4+ T cells from PBMCs. Regarding subset: CD45RA+ positively selected. This TCR came from a man younger than 35 in good health. Some clones in this sample may be carry-over from other donors' samples.

The DNA for the CDR3 is TGCGCCAGCAGCTCACCTAGCGGGAGCAACACCGGGGAGCTGTTTTTT. Translation gives CASSSPSGSNTGELFF. This chain connects TRBV5-1 to TRBJ2-2; TRBD2 matches at 10 bases. In germline, CDR1 is SGHRS, CDR2 YFSETQ. CDR3 length equals 16 residues. V lost 3 bases and J lost 2; bases outside the gene matches: 4.